This T cell receptor (beta chain) was identified in a study of shared clonotypes between healthy human individuals. Produced via immunoSEQ multiplex PCR; TCRdb's table is partial and in-frame only. The sample holds roughly 2 million clones, approximately 94% seen once. Terminally differentiated effector memory CD45RA+ cells were excluded by CCR7 positive selection of CD45RO-negative cells. Those who donated, Caucasian adults without exception, all lived in Nashville, Tennessee. A note on this clone: The antigen is undetermined.

The study, taken as a whole, reports: A handful of donors showed sharing of roughly 5% of naive CD4 clonotypes. A small donor pool kept down the genetic and exposure-history diversity that was represented. The generation probabilities recorded for non-shared clonotypes fell below those of clonotypes shared by all four donors.

The CDR3 is 13 amino acids. The sequenced sample was naive CD8+ T cells sorted from blood. The clonotype was recovered from a man younger than 35 in good health. V gene TRBV1 combines with J gene TRBJ1-1; whether TRBD1, the table's D call, matches the DNA was not checked. TRBV1 constitutes a pseudogene. The CDR3 region is CTSSPREFTEAFF. The CDR3, as DNA: TGCACCAGCAGCCCCAGGGAATTCACTGAAGCTTTCTTT.